The entry below describes one T cell receptor (beta chain). The target of this receptor is not known. No base-level quality is on record; no much larger clone is a single base apart. The entire isolated RNA was reverse transcribed using the High Capacity cDNA Reverse Transcription Kit, and thus expressed TCRB transcripts were sequenced. Deep immunoSEQ sequencing was performed on naive, central memory and regulatory T cell samples, with an average of roughly 3.6 million total reads per sample. Sorted cells were lysed in RLT buffer and RNA was extracted with DNase-treated RNeasy Micro or Mini kits, depending on cell number. To prevent cross-contamination, every cell subset was processed on its own, while patient and healthy donor samples were processed together. Using the immunoSEQ multiplex PCR, TCRB sequences were amplified from cDNA into 87-bp fragments spanning the CDR3 region. Sequencing of the amplicons was done on the Illumina HiSeq platform. On the study's bioinformatics: Synthetic template baselines were used to correct PCR bias computationally, reads within Hamming distance 2 were collapsed together, and singletons that could not be merged were discarded. Reads were aligned against IMGT so that V, D and J genes, CDR3 length and insertions or deletions at six rearrangement sites could be assigned. Within each subset, clonotype counts were normalized to sorted cell number, after which true diversity and Gini coefficients were computed with the tcR R package. The overlap coefficient, calculated on TCRB nucleotide sequences, was used to measure repertoire sharing. As a proxy for the pre-selection repertoire, out-of-frame TCRB sequences from naive cells were analyzed. In TCRdb, the immuneACCESS table is reduced to in-frame sequences with V and J assigned. These tables do not hold every clone; where another copy was compared, an unresolved V gene accounts for under half, and the others remain unexplained. The DNA was the basis for D and trimming; V, J and clone size are from that table. Here the sample has 600,000 to 650,000 clones; around 16% occur a single time. The ten largest make up about 0.087% of the sample.

Each donor gave one peripheral blood draw, averaging about 120 mL, which was collected into heparinised tubes. Naive, central memory, regulatory and stem cell-like memory CD4+ T cells were sorted on a BD FACSAria II using a panel including CD45RO, CCR7, CD25, CD127, CD95 and CD27. All sorted populations exceeded 95% purity. PBMCs were separated immediately by Lymphoprep density gradient centrifugation and were stained directly, without being cultured. Samples were stained and sorted in pairs, with one healthy donor and one patient per experiment, so that batch effects were minimized. This record comes from a study of beta chain features in type 1 diabetes (dated by TCRdb to about 2018). Broadly, across the study: Mean age, gender distribution, total cell number and subset yield were not different between patients and healthy donors. In the study, TCRB repertoires of sorted circulating CD4+ T cell subsets from recently diagnosed type 1 diabetes patients were compared with those of matched healthy donors. Across all samples, fewer than 110,000,000 sorted cells were examined, and cell number per subset correlated strongly with RNA yield. Regulatory and stem cell-like memory subsets were isolated from only 8 patients and about eight healthy donors, whereas naive and central memory subsets came from all 28 donors. Broad study findings and their caveats: Only small numbers of individuals were included in the HLA sub-analyses, which left unresolved whether HLA type had any influence on TCRB rearrangement. Shorter templates might have been favored by PCR, but patient and control samples were amplified and corrected together, so both groups would have been affected equally by any skew. At VDJ recombination sites, type 1 diabetes patients had fewer insertions and more deleted nucleotides, which implies abnormalities in thymic rearrangement. Naive, central memory and regulatory TCRB repertoires appeared to be more similar among patients than among healthy donors. In all four CD4+ subsets, TCRB CDR3 length was moderately but significantly shorter in type 1 diabetes patients. Because cDNA was sequenced instead of genomic DNA, activated cells with high expression could be over-represented, although the groups did not differ in activation or CD3 levels.

The source is a young man in good health. Sequences were obtained from naive CD4+ T cells from blood. Sample cell subset or site, as interpreted from the label and publication: true naive CD4+ T cells.

The encoded CDR3 is CASRRPGQSSTDTQYF. The DNA sequence is as follows: TGTGCCAGCAGGCGGCCGGGACAGTCAAGCACAGATACGCAGTATTTT. The rearrangement combines TRBV5-4 with TRBJ2-3, with 7 bases in between that match TRBD1. As encoded in the germline V gene (reference sequence), CDR1 is SGHNT while CDR2 is YYREEE. The germline V end is reduced by 5 bases and the J end by 0 bases; junction bases left unmatched: 9. The CDR3 holds 16 amino acids from the cysteine to the phenylalanine. Just the 48-base CDR3 DNA is kept, in frame starting at base 1. When the CDR3 is completed using the reference TRBV5-4 and TRBJ2-3 genes on either side, the full variable domain is ETGVTQSPTHLIKTRGQQVTLRCSSQSGHNTVSWYQQALGQGPQFIFQYYREEENGRGNFPPRFSGLQFPNYSSELNVNALELDDSALYLCASRRPGQSSTDTQYFGPGTRLTVL.